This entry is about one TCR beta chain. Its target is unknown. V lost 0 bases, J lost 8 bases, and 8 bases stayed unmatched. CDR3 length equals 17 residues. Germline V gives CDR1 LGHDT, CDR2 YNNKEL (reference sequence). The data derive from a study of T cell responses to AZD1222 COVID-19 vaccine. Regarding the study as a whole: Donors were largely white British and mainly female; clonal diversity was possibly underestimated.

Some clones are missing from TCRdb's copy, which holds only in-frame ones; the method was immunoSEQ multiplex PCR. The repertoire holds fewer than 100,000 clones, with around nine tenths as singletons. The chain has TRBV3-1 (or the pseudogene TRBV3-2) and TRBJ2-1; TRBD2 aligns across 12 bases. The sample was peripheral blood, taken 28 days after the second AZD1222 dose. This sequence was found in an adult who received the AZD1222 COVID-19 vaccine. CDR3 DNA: TGTGCCAGCAGCCAAGATGTAGCTAGCGGGAGGGCTGATGAGCAGTTCTTC. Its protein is CASSQDVASGRADEQFF.